The next 27 T cell receptor beta chains were all read from a single sample in a study of blood T cell repertoires in COVID-19 (dated by TCRdb to 2018 to 2020). The library was made by the immunoSEQ multiplex PCR assay. The immuneACCESS repertoire file appears here via TCRdb, limited to in-frame rearrangements. These files lack a portion of the clones; in checked studies, under half of the deficit traces to unresolved V genes, and the cause of the others is not known. The sample includes more than 85,000 clones, with around four fifths observed a single time. The top ten hold 8.5% to 10% of the sample. The specimen was peripheral blood. The receptors were sampled from a man aged 40-50 years with active or convalescent COVID-19.

The chain links TRBV3-1 (or the pseudogene TRBV3-2) to TRBJ2-2, with unresolved D. The CDR3 runs to 15 residues. With 0 bases removed from V and 1 base from J, the gap between germline ends came to 6 bases. The germline gives CDR1 LGHDT, CDR2 YNNKEL (reference sequence). For the CDR3, the DNA is TGTGCCAGCAGCCAAGATCCAGGGAACACCGGGGAGCTGTTTTTT. Encoded protein: CASSQDPGNTGELFF.

The J gene is TRBJ2-2, the V gene TRBV19; 12 nucleotides match TRBD2. CDR1 and CDR2 (germline): LNHDA, SQIVND (reference sequence). The CDR3 covers 16 residues. Losses at the gene ends were 6 bases for V and 6 bases for J; bases not matched to a gene: 8. CDR3 coding DNA: TGTGCCAGTAGGCTTCTAGCGGGGGGGCCTCCCGGGGAGCTGTTTTTT. This sequence encodes CASRLLAGGPPGELFF.

The chain uses TRBV15 and TRBJ2-7; TRBD1 is a possible D gene (5 bases). This CDR3 spans 14 amino acids. The germline V gene has CDR1 LNHNV and CDR2 YYDKDF (reference sequence). Between the trimmed V and J ends, which lost 0 bases and 4 bases, there was a span of 10 bases. The DNA of the CDR3 is TGTGCCACCAGCAGAGATAACAGGCCGTACGAGCAGTACTTC. Translation: CATSRDNRPYEQYF.

The rearrangement uses TRBV10-1 and TRBJ1-1, with D hard to call. Trimming cost V 5 bases and J 1 base, with 5 bases left between them. The germline gives CDR1 WNHNN, CDR2 SYGVQD (reference sequence). There are 12 residues in the CDR3. CDR3 sequence: CASSPGNTEAFF. The CDR3 DNA sequence: TGCGCCAGCAGTCCAGGGAACACTGAAGCTTTCTTT.

The rearrangement joins TRBV10-3 to TRBJ1-3; the D is unclear. Trimming cost V 11 bases and J 2 bases, with 13 bases left between them. The CDR3 is 13 residues long. The germline V gene encodes CDR1 ENHRY and CDR2 SYGVKD. The CDR3 loop reads CAVQNQTGNTIYF. The CDR3, as DNA: TGTGCCGTACAAAATCAGACTGGAAACACCATATATTTT.

This rearrangement joins TRBV5-1 to TRBJ2-3; TRBD1 matches at 11 bases. The junction had 5 bases not matched to a gene; V was cut back by 4 bases and J by 4 bases. The V gene's germline CDR1 is SGHRS and CDR2 YFSETQ. The CDR3 extends over 15 amino acids. CDR3 region: CASSKGQGASDTQYF. The CDR3 coding sequence is TGCGCCAGCAGCAAAGGACAGGGGGCATCAGATACGCAGTATTTT.

The chain employs TRBV6-1 and TRBJ1-5, with unresolved D. The CDR3 spans 12 residues. Looked up from germline, CDR1 is MNHNS and CDR2 is SASEGT. Trimming shortened V by 2 bases and J by 9 bases, and 8 bases separated the two germline ends. CDR3 sequence: CASSELGLPQHF. The CDR3 DNA reads TGTGCCAGCAGTGAACTCGGTTTGCCCCAGCATTTT.

There are a few counts of this clone. The CDR3 DNA is TGTGCCAGTAGTATAGAACCGGGGTTTAAGAATGAGCAGTTCTTC. This encodes CASSIEPGFKNEQFF. The chain recombines TRBV19 with TRBJ2-1; tentatively, D is TRBD2 (5 bases). Germline loops: CDR1 LNHDA, CDR2 SQIVND (reference sequence). The V end lost 0 bases, the J end lost 7 bases, and 13 bases lay between the germline ends. This CDR3 spans 15 amino acids.

The chain links TRBV27 to TRBJ1-5; tentatively, D is TRBD1 (6 bases). The germline V gene has CDR1 MNHEY and CDR2 SMNVEV (reference sequence). The CDR3 loop spans 18 amino acids. Trimming took off 4 bases at V and 0 bases at J, with 19 bases between the two ends. This CDR3 reads CASSSAGTPGFSNQPQHF. Written as DNA, the CDR3 is TGTGCCAGCAGTTCCGCCGGGACACCGGGGTTTAGCAATCAGCCCCAGCATTTT.

This chain connects TRBV2 to TRBJ2-2, with TRBD2 matching 9 bases. Trimming removed 1 base from V and 5 bases from J; junction bases left unmatched: 2. The CDR3 spans 15 residues. The germline V gene encodes CDR1 SNHLY and CDR2 FYNNEI. This CDR3 reads CASSEGLAGTGELFF. Written as DNA, the CDR3 is TGTGCCAGCAGTGAAGGGCTAGCGGGGACCGGGGAGCTGTTTTTT.

This clone was seen only once. The chain is built from TRBV6-1 and TRBJ1-1; D unresolved. Between the trimmed V and J ends, which lost 3 bases and 0 bases, there was a span of 8 bases. CDR3 length: 14 residues. CDR1 and CDR2 from the germline V gene are MNHNS and SASEGT. The CDR3 sequence: CASSEAIVNTEAFF. The CDR3 DNA reads as TGTGCCAGCAGTGAGGCCATTGTGAACACTGAAGCTTTCTTT.

In this sample, this clone turned up once. This chain connects TRBV10-1 to TRBJ2-7; TRBD2 agrees at 11 bases. CDR1 and CDR2 from the germline V gene are WNHNN and SYGVQD (reference sequence). With 3 bases clipped from V and 2 bases from J, the junction kept 3 bases outside the gene matches. The CDR3 runs to 15 residues. CDR3 loop: CASSEASGGPYEQYF. The DNA of the CDR3 is TGCGCCAGCAGTGAAGCTAGCGGGGGGCCCTACGAGCAGTACTTC.

The rearrangement joins TRBV20-1 to TRBJ1-1; tentative D call: TRBD1 (5 bases). Germline assignment: CDR1 DFQATT and CDR2 SNEGSKA (reference sequence). The CDR3 loop spans 9 amino acids. The chain's CDR3 is CRARESAFF. CDR3 nucleotides: TGCAGGGCCAGGGAATCTGCTTTCTTT.

V gene TRBV27 combines with J gene TRBJ2-3; 8 bases line up with TRBD1. Trimming at V came to 6 bases and at J to 4 bases, leaving 12 bases not matched to a gene. This CDR3 is 16 amino acids long. The germline V gene has CDR1 MNHEY and CDR2 SMNVEV (reference sequence). In DNA, the CDR3 is TGTGCCAGCAGGGGGACAGGTAGGCCGGGGGCAGATACGCAGTATTTT. Amino acid sequence: CASRGTGRPGADTQYF.

This clone was observed a few times. The rearrangement links TRBV14 to TRBJ1-2; D not resolved. V was clipped by 4 bases and J by 5 bases, with 14 bases between them. Germline-derived CDR1 and CDR2 are SGHDN and FVKESK. The CDR3 runs to 14 residues. CDR3 in amino acids: CASSPSRTQYGYTF. DNA for the CDR3: TGTGCCAGCAGCCCGAGCCGAACCCAATATGGCTACACCTTC.

The count of this clone is one. The junction does not match germline at one end; this may be a read error. The V call is TRBV13, the J call TRBJ1-2; weak D call: TRBD1 (6 bases). Germline V gene data show CDR1 as PRHDT and CDR2 as FYEKMQ (reference sequence). This CDR3 has 14 amino acids. The CDR3 nucleotides are TGTGCCAGCAGCTTCTCGCCAGGGGTCAGTGGCCACACCTTC. Translated: CASSFSPGVSGHTF.

V usage is TRBV7-9 and J usage is TRBJ2-7, with D maybe TRBD2 (6 bases). Germline CDR1 and CDR2: SEHNR and FQNEAQ (reference sequence). The ends were cut back, 2 bases at V and 7 bases at J, with 18 bases in the middle. This CDR3 comprises 15 residues. The CDR3 nucleotides are TGTGCCAGCAGCTTATTGGGGGGATTGCTTAGGGAGCAGTACTTC. It yields the protein CASSLLGGLLREQYF.

The table lists this clone with a few counts. The rearrangement joins TRBV11-3 to TRBJ2-7, with 7 bases identical to TRBD1. The CDR3 spans 13 residues. The ends lost 5 bases at V and 0 bases at J; junction bases unmatched: 1. Germline CDR1 SGHNT, CDR2 YENEEA. CDR3 nucleotides: TGTGCCAGCAGCAGACAGGGCTCCTACGAGCAGTACTTC. Protein: CASSRQGSYEQYF.

The chain carries TRBV19 and TRBJ1-6, with D perhaps TRBD1 (5 bases). Germline values: CDR1 LNHDA, CDR2 SQIVND (reference sequence). CDR3 length equals 15 residues. The V gene lost 7 bases and the J gene lost 0 bases, with 10 bases spanning the gap. CDR3 coding DNA: TGTGCCAGTACTAGACAGAGCTCCTATAATTCACCCCTCCACTTT. Translating it yields CASTRQSSYNSPLHF.

V usage is TRBV27 and J usage is TRBJ2-7, with D perhaps matching TRBD1 (6 bases). From germline, CDR1 is MNHEY and CDR2 SMNVEV (reference sequence). The CDR3 sequence is 16 residues long. The V end was cut by 3 bases, the J end by 2 bases, with 17 bases between. CDR3 bases: TGTGCCAGCAGTTTTCTGTTCCGGGACAAACCCTACGAGCAGTACTTC. It translates to CASSFLFRDKPYEQYF.

The rearrangement joins TRBV5-1 to TRBJ2-5; 13 bases match TRBD2. V was pared by 3 bases and J by 5 bases, with 10 bases of the junction left unmatched. CDR3 size: 17 residues. From germline, CDR1 is SGHRS and CDR2 YFSETQ. The CDR3 DNA sequence: TGCGCCAGCAGCTCCGGACTAGCGGGGGAGATTCGGGAGACCCAGTACTTC. This encodes CASSSGLAGEIRETQYF.

This clone was detected once. The chain combines TRBV6-6 with TRBJ1-2, with a weak D call TRBD1 (5 bases). CDR1 and CDR2 from the germline V gene are MNHNY and SVGAGI (reference sequence). CDR3 length: 12 residues. V was shortened by 8 bases and J by 0 bases, with 7 bases between the two germline ends. The CDR3 bases are TGTGCCAGCGGGGCCTCTAACTATGGCTACACCTTC. Amino acids: CASGASNYGYTF.

The chain joins TRBV6-5 to TRBJ2-2; perhaps TRBD2 as D (5 bases). The CDR3 contains 13 residues. The germline V and J ends were trimmed by 5 bases and 6 bases, with 10 bases remaining between them. Germline CDR1 is MNHEY and CDR2 is SVGAGI. The CDR3 is CASSSGWAGELFF. The DNA for the CDR3 is TGTGCCAGCAGTAGCGGTTGGGCCGGGGAGCTGTTTTTT.

This sequence joins TRBV20-1 and TRBJ2-1; 7 bases match TRBD2. The length of the CDR3 is 14 residues. With V trimmed by 3 bases and J by 7 bases, 9 bases remained unmatched. Germline CDR1 and CDR2: DFQATT and SNEGSKA (reference sequence). CDR3 sequence reads: CSASLPAGLNEQFF. The CDR3 coding sequence is TGCAGTGCTAGTTTGCCAGCGGGGTTAAATGAGCAGTTCTTC.

This clone occurred a few times. The rearrangement joins TRBV5-1 to TRBJ2-3, with no clear D. The CDR3 has 14 amino acids. Trimming took 0 bases from V and 1 from J, leaving 6 bases between them. Germline V lookup: CDR1 SGHRS, CDR2 YFSETQ. DNA for the CDR3: TGCGCCAGCAGCTTGGGGGCAGGCACAGATACGCAGTATTTT. Residues: CASSLGAGTDTQYF.

The J gene is TRBJ2-7, the V gene TRBV2, with D possibly matching TRBD2 (6 bases). V shed 6 bases and J shed 1 base, with 16 bases lying between them. Germline lookup yields CDR1 SNHLY and CDR2 FYNNEI. The CDR3 extends over 15 amino acids. CDR3: CASSHPSGGSYEQYF. DNA of the CDR3: TGTGCCAGCAGCCACCCCTCTGGGGGGTCCTACGAGCAGTACTTC.

As DNA, the CDR3 is TGCGCCAGCAGCCAAGCCTTGGAAACTAGTCGCGGTCAGCCCCAGCATTTT. Encoded protein: CASSQALETSRGQPQHF. The rearrangement uses TRBV4-1 and TRBJ1-5; D unresolved. The CDR3 totals 17 residues. The germline V gene has CDR1 MGHRA and CDR2 YSYEKL. The V gene lost 1 base and the J gene lost 6 bases, with 19 bases spanning the gap.